Listed here is a single T cell receptor (beta chain). A read error may explain this, as a much larger clone is one base away. Amplified TCR beta CDR3 regions derived from RNA transcripts. During a first-round RT-PCR of the TCR CDR3, the HTBI primer set was used. TCRdb re-called the multiplex PCR reads with MiXCR, one entry per CDR3 protein. Among about 580,000 distinct CDR3 sequences listed, more than 45% were seen once. Germline V gene sequence: CDR1 MDHEN, CDR2 SYDVKM. The CDR3 is made up of 14 amino acids. Trimming removed 5 bases at V and 5 bases at J, with 13 bases between. The record originates from a study of T cells in Graves' hyperthyroidism and ophthalmopathy.

The sequenced sample was peripheral blood or thyroid tissue (not recorded which). The receptor's source is a woman between 18 and 30 years old with Graves' hyperthyroidism. V is TRBV28 and J is TRBJ1-5; possible D gene TRBD1, 6 bases. CDR3 loop: CASSQGWEDQPQHF. CDR3 sequence (DNA): TGTGCCAGCAGTCAGGGGTGGGAGGATCAGCCCCAGCATTTT.